These 22 T cell receptor beta chains originate from one sample sequenced in a study of response to subunit inactivated influenza vaccine. TCRdb re-analysed the RT-PCR reads in MiXCR, keeping a single row per CDR3 protein. The sample carries hundreds of thousands of distinct CDR3 sequences, about 11% recorded once. The same sample was also used in a study of T cells expressing NK-cell markers. Turning to that study: For TCR beta, cDNA was produced by 5'RACE template switching with UMIs.

The sequencing used PBMCs from blood, collected on the day of vaccination. All receptors come from a man aged 50-60 years who received an inactivated influenza vaccine.

This chain links TRBV12-3 or TRBV12-4 with TRBJ2-3; the match to TRBD2 covers 9 bases. J lost 0 bases, V lost 4 bases, and 8 bases had no gene match. The CDR3 loop spans 17 amino acids. CDR3 in DNA: TGTGCCAGCAGTTCCGGAAGCGGGGGGTCTAGCACAGATACGCAGTATTTT. Translated, it gives CASSSGSGGSSTDTQYF.

The chain joins TRBV5-1 to TRBJ1-1; D not certain. From germline, CDR1 is SGHRS and CDR2 YFSETQ. The CDR3 sequence is 15 residues long. Trimming pared 6 bases from V and 2 bases from J, leaving 17 bases between. The chain's CDR3 is CASTAGVAFNTEAFF. The DNA for the CDR3 is TGCGCCAGCACCGCGGGCGTAGCCTTTAACACTGAAGCTTTCTTT.

This chain uses TRBV12-3 or TRBV12-4 with TRBJ2-2; no definite D call. The germline V and J ends were trimmed by 1 base and 7 bases, with 7 bases remaining between them. The length of the CDR3 is 13 residues. CDR3 nucleotide sequence: TGTGCCAGCAGTTTAGTAGGACGCGGGGAGCTGTTTTTT. It specifies CASSLVGRGELFF.

The chain links TRBV4-2 to TRBJ1-1, with D uncertain. V was pared by 3 bases and J by 0 bases, with 11 bases between. This CDR3 is built from 15 residues. In germline, CDR1 is LGHNA, CDR2 YNFKEQ. The CDR3 protein is CASSHGERLNTEAFF. CDR3 nucleotides: TGTGCCAGCAGCCATGGGGAACGGTTGAACACTGAAGCTTTCTTT.

This clonotype was seen a handful of times. A junction end diverges from the germline sequence, so it may reflect a read error. The J gene is TRBJ2-2, the V gene TRBV7-7; possible D gene TRBD1, 5 bases. The CDR3 runs to 15 residues. Germline lookup yields CDR1 SSHAT and CDR2 FNYEAQ (reference sequence). Written as DNA, the CDR3 is TGTGCTAGCAGCTCAGGGTACTCAAACACCGGGGAGCTGTTTTTT. As protein: CASSSGYSNTGELFF.

This chain links TRBV25-1 with TRBJ1-1; the D gene is possibly TRBD1 (5 bases). The length of the CDR3 is 14 residues. CDR1 is MGHDK, CDR2 SYGVNS, per germline. The V and J ends lost 6 bases and 5 bases respectively, with 16 bases between them. CDR3 sequence (DNA): TGTGCCAGCAGGACCGGGGGATCGGGGACTGAAGCTTTCTTT. Protein sequence: CASRTGGSGTEAFF.

This clonotype has just a few counts. The rearrangement joins TRBV5-1 to TRBJ2-1, with D perhaps TRBD1 (6 bases). V gave up 4 bases and J gave up 6 bases, with 17 bases separating them. Germline V gene sequence: CDR1 SGHRS, CDR2 YFSETQ. The CDR3 covers 15 residues. CDR3 bases: TGCGCCAGCAGCGGATTACAGGGACCTCGCAATGAGCAGTTCTTC. Translated: CASSGLQGPRNEQFF.

This clonotype appeared many times. The chain couples TRBV20-1 to TRBJ1-2; D gene unclear. This CDR3 comprises 14 residues. V was shortened by 0 bases and J by 7 bases, with 15 bases between the two germline ends. Looked up from germline, CDR1 is DFQATT and CDR2 is SNEGSKA (reference sequence). The CDR3 here is CSARDLRSSGGYTF. The CDR3 DNA sequence: TGCAGTGCTAGAGATCTGAGGAGTTCCGGTGGCTACACCTTC.

This clonotype occurred a few times. This chain joins TRBV18 and TRBJ2-2; possibly TRBD2 for D (6 bases). V was pared by 3 bases and J by 2 bases, with 13 bases between. The CDR3 has 16 residues. CDR1 and CDR2 (germline): KGHSH, LQKENI. CDR3 region: CASSPPGLLNTGELFF. The CDR3 nucleotides read TGTGCCAGCTCACCCCCGGGACTCCTCAACACCGGGGAGCTGTTTTTT.

The V call is TRBV4-2, the J call TRBJ2-3; 12 nucleotides line up with TRBD2. The CDR3 covers 15 residues. V was pared by 3 bases and J by 4 bases, with 2 bases of the junction left unmatched. Germline assignment: CDR1 LGHNA and CDR2 YNFKEQ. CDR3 in amino acids: CASSQRLAGADTQYF. The CDR3 DNA is TGTGCCAGCAGCCAGAGACTAGCGGGAGCAGATACGCAGTATTTT.

The sample holds a few counts of this clonotype. The rearrangement links TRBV5-1 to TRBJ2-3; 7 nucleotides agree with TRBD2. Germline loops: CDR1 SGHRS, CDR2 YFSETQ. Trimming cost V 3 bases and J 3 bases; bases outside gene matches: 22. The CDR3 is 20 residues long. The CDR3 is CASSSLPRRQQRGVTDTQYF. Written as DNA, the CDR3 is TGCGCCAGCAGCTCACTGCCCAGGCGTCAGCAGCGGGGCGTAACAGATACGCAGTATTTT. Full variable domain (missing parts from reference TRBV5-1 and TRBJ2-3): KAGVTQTPRYLIKTRGQQVTLSCSPISGHRSVSWYQQTPGQGLQFLFEYFSETQRNKGNFPGRFSGRQFSNSRSEMNVSTLELGDSALYLCASSSLPRRQQRGVTDTQYFGPGTRLTVL.

This clonotype was recorded at least ten times. A single base separates this from a much larger clone, so it may be a read error. V usage is TRBV7-2 and J usage is TRBJ2-7; D unresolved. The CDR3 contains 13 residues. The germline V and J ends were trimmed by 1 base and 3 bases, with 7 bases remaining between them. Per the germline V gene, CDR1 is SGHTA and CDR2 is FQGNSA. The CDR3 DNA reads as TGTGCCAGCAGCTTAGGCAGGATCTACGAGCAGTACTTC. Amino acids: CASSLGRIYEQYF.

The chain links TRBV7-2 to TRBJ2-1; 9 bases map to TRBD1. The DNA end favors TRBJ2-7, so the J call may be wrong. This CDR3 contains 13 residues. CDR1 and CDR2 (germline): SGHTA, FQGNSA. The CDR3 reads CASSDRGQGKQYF. In nucleotides, the CDR3 is TGTGCCAGCAGCGATCGTGGACAGGGGAAGCAGTACTTC.

The rearrangement joins TRBV5-6 to TRBJ2-1, with 7 bases that match TRBD2. Germline CDR1 reads SGHDT; CDR2 reads YYEEEE. Trimming took 2 bases from V and 5 from J; bases not matched to a gene: 7. The CDR3 sequence is 15 residues long. The CDR3 coding sequence is TGTGCCAGCAGCTTAAGCGGGATTTGGGACAATGAGCAGTTCTTC. Translated, it gives CASSLSGIWDNEQFF.

In this sample, this clonotype turned up a few times. The chain recombines TRBV21-1 with TRBJ1-4. TRBV21-1 is a pseudogene locus. This CDR3 has 15 amino acids. CDR3 sequence: CASTRTRGNNEKLFF. The CDR3 DNA reads as TGTGCCAGCACGAGGACTCGAGGGAATAATGAAAAACTGTTTTTT.

This chain links TRBV7-2 with TRBJ2-2; possibly TRBD1 or TRBD2 for D (9 bases each). CDR3 length equals 17 residues. The germline V gene has CDR1 SGHTA and CDR2 FQGNSA. Trimming removed 5 bases from V and 3 bases from J, with 19 bases in between. In DNA, the CDR3 is TGTGCCAGCAGCCGCGGGGGGGGACAGGGATACACCGGGGAGCTGTTTTTT. Its protein is CASSRGGGQGYTGELFF.

The V gene is TRBV29-1, the J gene TRBJ2-7, with D perhaps TRBD1 or TRBD2 (5 bases each). Between the trimmed V and J ends, which lost 6 bases and 0 bases, there was a span of 18 bases. The germline V gene has CDR1 SQVTM and CDR2 ANQGSEA. The CDR3 spans 15 residues. The CDR3 protein is CSVGFPGRISYEQYF. The DNA of the CDR3 is TGCAGCGTAGGCTTTCCGGGACGAATCTCCTACGAGCAGTACTTC.

Many counts were recorded for this clonotype. The CDR3 reads CASSLMTELAKNIQYF. The CDR3 DNA reads TGTGCCAGCAGCTTAATGACAGAGTTAGCCAAAAACATTCAGTACTTC. The rearrangement joins TRBV5-4 to TRBJ2-4, with D possibly being TRBD1 (5 bases). Germline CDR1 and CDR2: SGHNT and YYREEE (reference sequence). The V end lost 2 bases, the J end lost 0 bases, and 12 bases lay between the germline ends. The CDR3 runs to 16 residues. Supplemented by reference TRBV5-4 and TRBJ2-4, the full variable domain reads ETGVTQSPTHLIKTRGQQVTLRCSSQSGHNTVSWYQQALGQGPQFIFQYYREEENGRGNFPPRFSGLQFPNYSSELNVNALELDDSALYLCASSLMTELAKNIQYFGAGTRLSVL.

The chain has TRBV4-2 and TRBJ1-6, with D possibly matching TRBD1 (5 bases). Germline V CDR1 and CDR2: LGHNA, YNFKEQ. The CDR3 has 14 amino acids. Trimming removed 5 bases at V and 7 bases at J, with 12 bases between. The DNA of the CDR3 is TGTGCCAGCAGCGCGGCAGGGAGGAATTCACCCCTCCACTTT. This encodes CASSAAGRNSPLHF.

This clonotype was observed a few times. The CDR3 DNA reads TGTGCCAGCAGCTACGACAGGGCTAACTATGGCTACACCTTC. It is translated as CASSYDRANYGYTF. The V call is TRBV5-6, the J call TRBJ1-2, with 7 bases lining up with TRBD1. The trim removed 3 bases at V and 0 bases at J, leaving 2 bases unmatched. CDR1 is SGHDT and CDR2 is YYEEEE in the germline V gene. The CDR3 runs 14 residues.

This clonotype was observed many times. The chain uses TRBV28 and TRBJ2-7; TRBD1 aligns across 8 bases. Germline CDR1 reads MDHEN; CDR2 reads SYDVKM. V trimming: 6 bases; J trimming: 3 bases; junction bases outside the gene matches: 7. The CDR3 sequence is 14 residues long. The CDR3 spells CASRVTGQGYEQYF. The CDR3 DNA reads as TGTGCCAGCAGGGTAACCGGACAGGGCTACGAGCAGTACTTC.

The chain recombines TRBV6-6 with TRBJ2-3, with D uncertain. The ends were cut back, 6 bases at V and 6 bases at J, with 7 bases in the middle. The CDR3 contains 11 residues. CDR1 and CDR2 (germline): MNHNY, SVGAGI (reference sequence). The CDR3 bases are TGTGCCAGCAGATCAGAGGATACGCAGTATTTT. Its translation: CASRSEDTQYF.